The clone carrying this TCR beta chain was seen more than once but under ten times. Its antigen is not identified. In the same sample, other DNA sequences code for this CDR3. The data were obtained in a study of cytomegalovirus exposure and HLA in healthy donors. Regarding the study as a whole: Researchers reportedly found TCR beta sequences accurately predicted most subjects' HLA-A and HLA-B alleles. When analyzed later, the rates of TCR association showed variation by HLA locus, with DRB1 the most and HLA-C the fewest.

This CDR3 region has 12 residues. Germline V gene lookup returns CDR1 SGHRS and CDR2 YFSETQ. The V gene lost 4 bases and the J gene lost 1 base, with 5 bases spanning the gap. The PCR employed 60 Vbeta primers together with 13 Jbeta primers. TCRdb keeps only in-frame clones here, not all; method: immunoSEQ multiplex PCR. This table holds about 180,000 clones, around 75% found once. This receptor was obtained from a male donor in good health and CMV-seronegative. The material sequenced was PBMCs. V usage is TRBV5-1 and J usage is TRBJ2-5; D gene ambiguous. CDR3 sequence reads: CASSLPQETQYF. The CDR3 DNA reads TGCGCCAGCAGCCTTCCCCAAGAGACCCAGTACTTC.